This entry is about one T cell receptor beta chain. No antigen is known for it. Qualities for individual bases were not recorded, and no much larger clone is one base off. The sample's treatment or condition label is to be understood as: roughly ten-day PBMC culture with coronavirus spike peptide pools or control peptides (ViraFEST assay). The ViraFEST assay was used in the study, in which antigen-specific T cells were expanded with peptide pools and expanded clonotypes were subsequently identified by TCR sequencing. The convalescent patients' positive SARS-CoV-2 PCR tests fell between March and December 2020, which was before the Alpha, Beta and Delta variants emerged in the United States. PBMCs were cultured at 1.5 million to 2.5 million per well in IMDM supplemented with approximately 4.7% human AB serum and approximately 10 IU/ml IL-2, with about 10 ug/ml peptide pools added. On days 3 and 7, half of the culture medium was replaced with fresh IL-2-containing medium. After 10 days of culture, CD4+ T cells were isolated by negative selection with the EasySep CD4+ T cell isolation kit. PBMCs were separated from whole blood using Ficoll-Paque Plus gradient centrifugation and then either used fresh or cryopreserved at -140C. Each culture condition was generally run in triplicate wells.

This entry is derived from a study of vaccination and CD4 T cells after COVID-19 (dated by TCRdb to between 2021 and 2024). In the study overall: Convalescent patients had a positive SARS-CoV-2 result on nasal swab PCR, and of these patients, several had mild disease and one had severe disease. Two doses of either the Pfizer-BioNTech BNT162b2 vaccine (n=8) or the Moderna mRNA-1273 vaccine (n=2) were administered to participants. As controls, cultures received a CEFX viral epitope pool (the positive control), an HIV-1 Nef peptide pool (the negative control), or no peptide at all. The time from the second vaccine dose to post-vaccine blood sampling had a median of around 72 days and ranged from about 14 to 241 days. Post-COVID blood samples were collected from convalescent patients a median of about 92 days after diagnosis, with a range of roughly 30 to 161 days. In 9 to 11 COVID-19 convalescent patients and a few infection-naive healthy vaccine recipients, researchers compared the spike-specific CD4+ TCR repertoire from before mRNA vaccination with the repertoire from after. In the convalescent cohort there were six males and four females, among whom were two Hispanic individuals, seven Caucasians, two Asians and one multiracial person. For stimulating the cultures, overlapping spike peptide pools were used, derived from SARS-CoV-2 as well as from the common cold coronaviruses HCoV-NL63, HCoV-OC43 and HCoV-229E.

To prepare the library, PCR was applied. DNA from cultured CD4+ T cells was subjected to TCR sequencing with the Oncomine TCR Beta short-read assay at the Johns Hopkins FTIC core. The QIAamp micro DNA kit was used to extract genomic DNA from the cultured CD4+ T cells. Oncomine TCR Beta libraries from cultured CD4+ T cells were pooled using unique dual indexes and sequenced on an Illumina iSeq 100. The original methods were these. Non-productive sequences were removed, and CDR3s not starting with C, not ending with F or W, or shorter than 7 amino acids were discarded. The MANAFEST web application was used to identify antigen-specific clonotypes by comparing peptide-stimulated wells against reference wells and other culture wells. Positive clones required FDR below 0.05, an odds ratio above 5, and productive frequency above 0.1% in at least two of three replicate wells. A clonotype counted as cross-reactive if it showed significant expansion both in the SARS-CoV-2 spike wells and in at least one common cold coronavirus spike condition. Using R version 3.6.1, CDR3 homology was evaluated through Levenshtein distances (stringdist) along with unrooted phylogenetic trees (ape). Using fastp trimming at Q25 and MiXCR clonotype assembly, TCRdb reanalyzed the public sequencing data and kept in-frame beta chains. Each entry is one CDR3 protein sequence, shown with its most common DNA and genes. The V and J calls here are based on TCRdb, not the publication. The sample contains 6,000 or so distinct CDR3 sequences, 18% of them found a single time. Of the sample, 20% to 25% falls within the top ten clones.

General findings and caveats noted by the study authors: An increase in the median number of SARS-CoV-2-reactive clonotypes from roughly 20 after infection to about 39 after vaccination was observed, but the change was not found to be significant. In convalescent patients, a median roughly 87% of post-vaccine SARS-CoV-2-reactive clones were detected only after vaccination, and vaccine-specific priming was suggested by this finding. Of the vaccine-specific clones in convalescent patients, 304 of 307, or nearly all, reacted only to SARS-CoV-2 spike and did not cross-react with common cold coronaviruses. The number of convalescent patients in the study was relatively small, and the study did not examine early timepoints following natural infection.

The CDR3 numbers 15 residues from cysteine through phenylalanine. Just CDR3 DNA is preserved here, 45 bases in frame from base 1. Germline trimming: 5 bases from V, 4 bases from J; junction bases outside gene matches: 5. The CDR1 and CDR2 encoded by the germline V gene are MDHEN and SYDVKM. Sequencing was performed on CD4+ T cells from blood, cultured in vitro. In this chain, TRBV28 is recombined with TRBJ2-6; 7 central bases correspond to TRBD1. The TCR was taken from a human donor who had recovered from COVID-19. The sequence in DNA is TGTGCCAGCAGTCCGACAGGGCCCGGGGCCAACGTCCTGACTTTC. Its coded protein is CASSPTGPGANVLTF. The full variable domain, with segments outside the CDR3 supplied by the reference TRBV28 and TRBJ2-6 proteins, appears as DVKVTQSSRYLVKRTGEKVFLECVQDMDHENMFWYRQDPGLGLRLIYFSYDVKMKEKGDIPEGYSVSREKKERFSLILESASTNQTSMYLCASSPTGPGANVLTFGAGSRLTVL.